Shown below are 25 T cell receptor beta chains from a single sample sequenced in a study of OX40 agonist ivuxolimab in advanced cancers. TCRdb's copy holds only in-frame clones and misses some; the assay was immunoSEQ multiplex PCR. The sample includes more than 45,000 clones, about nine tenths of them seen just once. The sequenced sample was CD4+ or CD8+ T cells sorted from blood, obtained in a trial of the OX40 agonist ivuxolimab. The origin of the receptors is an adult with an advanced solid tumor such as melanoma, head and neck, liver or kidney cancer.

The chain couples TRBV6-5 to TRBJ1-6; D not certain. The V gene lost 8 bases and the J gene lost 10 bases, with 18 bases spanning the gap. The CDR3 totals 14 residues. Germline lookup yields CDR1 MNHEY and CDR2 SVGAGI. DNA of the CDR3: TGTGCCAGCGGGCCTTCTCTTGAAGGATCACCCCTCCACTTT. Translation gives CASGPSLEGSPLHF.

This chain joins TRBV7-6 and TRBJ2-6; a weak D match, TRBD1 (5 bases). The germline V and J ends were trimmed by 5 bases and 0 bases, with 14 bases remaining between them. The germline gives CDR1 SGHVS, CDR2 FNYEAQ. CDR3 size: 17 residues. The CDR3 DNA reads TGTGCCAGCAGCGAAGCCTCAGGGAACTCTGGGGCCAACGTCCTGACTTTC. Protein product: CASSEASGNSGANVLTF. The complete variable domain, with remaining parts taken from reference TRBV7-6 and TRBJ2-6, reads GAGVSQSPRYKVTKRGQDVALRCDPISGHVSLYWYRQALGQGPEFLTYFNYEAQQDKSGLPNDRFSAERPEGSISTLTIQRTEQRDSAMYRCASSEASGNSGANVLTFGAGSRLTVL.

The chain employs TRBV7-9 and TRBJ1-1; D not resolved. Germline-derived CDR1 and CDR2 are SEHNR and FQNEAQ (reference sequence). The CDR3 spans 13 residues. V was pared by 5 bases and J by 2 bases, with 9 bases between. Written as DNA, the CDR3 is TGTGCCAGCAGCCCAGCAGGCAACACTGAAGCTTTCTTT. Protein sequence: CASSPAGNTEAFF. Filled out from reference TRBV7-9 and TRBJ1-1, the complete variable domain reads DTGVSQNPRHKITKRGQNVTFRCDPISEHNRLYWYRQTLGQGPEFLTYFQNEAQLEKSRLLSDRFSAERPKGSFSTLEIQRTEQGDSAMYLCASSPAGNTEAFFGQGTRLTVV.

V and J are TRBV28 and TRBJ2-6; D not resolved. The V end lost 3 bases, the J end lost 0 bases, and 12 bases lay between the germline ends. Germline lookup yields CDR1 MDHEN and CDR2 SYDVKM. This CDR3 is 17 amino acids long. The CDR3 protein is CASSLVRMSSGANVLTF. The CDR3, as DNA: TGTGCCAGCAGTTTGGTACGAATGAGCTCTGGGGCCAACGTCCTGACTTTC.

CDR3 nucleotide sequence: TGCGCCAGCAGCCTCAAGGTCCAGGACGGTAATTCACCCCTCCACTTT. Its protein product is CASSLKVQDGNSPLHF. The chain has TRBV4-1 and TRBJ1-6; no clear D. Germline-derived CDR1 and CDR2 are MGHRA and YSYEKL. Trimming removed 4 bases from V and 6 bases from J, with 16 bases in between. The CDR3 runs to 16 residues.

The CDR3 sequence is CASSEARGQGANAFF. CDR3 nucleotide sequence: TGTGCCAGCAGTGAAGCGCGGGGACAGGGGGCGAACGCTTTCTTT. The chain links TRBV6-1 to TRBJ1-1; TRBD1 agrees at 12 bases. The CDR3 runs 15 residues. The germline CDR1 and CDR2 sequences are MNHNS and SASEGT. V lost 0 bases to trimming and J lost 11 bases; unmatched junction nucleotides: 7.

The chain links TRBV27 to TRBJ2-7; D gene ambiguous. Germline CDR1 is MNHEY and CDR2 is SMNVEV (reference sequence). The CDR3 runs 13 residues. V was pared by 2 bases and J by 7 bases, with 12 bases between. CDR3 loop: CASSLGGVGEQYF. In DNA, the CDR3 is TGTGCCAGCAGTTTAGGTGGGGTGGGTGAGCAGTACTTC.

The table lists this clone with a few counts. V and J are TRBV4-1 and TRBJ1-1; D gene unclear. The germline V gene encodes CDR1 MGHRA and CDR2 YSYEKL. The length of the CDR3 is 16 residues. V was pared by 0 bases and J by 5 bases, with 16 bases between. The chain's CDR3 is CASSQEGGNRETEAFF. The CDR3, as DNA: TGCGCCAGCAGCCAAGAGGGTGGGAACCGTGAGACTGAAGCTTTCTTT.

Only one count was recorded for this clone. The V and J genes are TRBV19 and TRBJ2-7; D is ambiguous. The CDR3 spans 15 residues. The germline gives CDR1 LNHDA, CDR2 SQIVND (reference sequence). With 4 bases removed from V and 6 bases from J, the gap between germline ends came to 19 bases. CDR3 nucleotides: TGTGCCAGTAGTACGAGTTCTTGGCTAAAGGGCGAGCAGTACTTC. It encodes CASSTSSWLKGEQYF.

The chain recombines TRBV5-1 with TRBJ2-2; 8 nucleotides line up with TRBD2. The V gene end was trimmed by 6 bases and the J gene end by 0 bases; junction bases not matched to a gene: 1. Germline lookup yields CDR1 SGHRS and CDR2 YFSETQ. The CDR3 contains 14 residues. CDR3 amino acids: CASTLAANTGELFF. In DNA form, the CDR3 reads TGCGCCAGCACACTAGCGGCGAACACCGGGGAGCTGTTTTTT.

This rearrangement joins TRBV11-2 to TRBJ2-3, with TRBD1 as a possible D gene (5 bases). Germline CDR1 is SGHAT and CDR2 is FQNNGV. CDR3 length equals 13 residues. The ends were cut back, 2 bases at V and 6 bases at J, with 9 bases in the middle. This chain's CDR3 is CASSLPQGDTQYF. CDR3 nucleotides: TGTGCCAGCAGCTTACCCCAGGGTGATACGCAGTATTTT.

J is TRBJ1-1 and V is TRBV11-1; a possible D gene is TRBD1 (5 bases). Between the trimmed V and J ends, which lost 3 bases and 6 bases, there was a span of 11 bases. Germline CDR1 reads SGHAT; CDR2 reads FQDESV (reference sequence). The CDR3 runs 13 residues. The CDR3 sequence is CASSLGTSSEAFF. The CDR3 DNA is TGTGCCAGCAGCTTGGGGACTTCCTCTGAAGCTTTCTTT.

The chain joins TRBV5-6 to TRBJ2-1; D gene uncertain. There are 14 residues in the CDR3. CDR1 is SGHDT and CDR2 is YYEEEE in the germline V gene. Trimming left V 5 bases short and J 0 bases short, with 9 bases between. In DNA, the CDR3 is TGTGCCAGCAGTGCGAGGTCCTCCTACAATGAGCAGTTCTTC. Its protein product is CASSARSSYNEQFF.

The chain has TRBV9 and TRBJ2-1; 8 nucleotides agree with TRBD2. This CDR3 comprises 16 residues. V trimming: 1 base; J trimming: 6 bases; junction bases outside the gene matches: 9. Germline V gives CDR1 SGDLS, CDR2 YYNGEE. CDR3 protein: CASSVNGGASFNEQFF. The CDR3 DNA follows: TGTGCCAGCAGCGTAAACGGGGGGGCTTCTTTCAATGAGCAGTTCTTC.

This chain links TRBV2 with TRBJ2-7; a weak D match, TRBD1 (6 bases). CDR1 and CDR2 from the germline V gene are SNHLY and FYNNEI. Trimming cost V 3 bases and J 3 bases, with 12 bases left between them. The CDR3 runs to 14 residues. In DNA, the CDR3 is TGTGCCAGCAGTGAGGGAACAGGGTTCTACGAGCAGTACTTC. It yields the protein CASSEGTGFYEQYF.

The rearrangement joins TRBV28 to TRBJ1-6; 7 bases match TRBD1. V shed 3 bases, J shed 0 bases, and the junction held 2 bases outside the gene matches. The germline V gene has CDR1 MDHEN and CDR2 SYDVKM. This CDR3 region has 16 residues. The DNA of the CDR3 is TGTGCCAGCAGTTTGGACAGGAGCTCCTATAATTCACCCCTCCACTTT. Its translation is CASSLDRSSYNSPLHF.

The rearrangement uses TRBV5-6 and TRBJ2-3; 7 bases align to TRBD2. Germline V CDR1 and CDR2: SGHDT, YYEEEE. V shed 0 bases, J shed 0 bases, and the junction held 4 bases outside the gene matches. There are 16 residues in the CDR3. The CDR3 bases are TGTGCCAGCAGCTTGGCGACTAGCCCTAGCACAGATACGCAGTATTTT. It is translated as CASSLATSPSTDTQYF.

This chain joins TRBV5-6 and TRBJ1-5; D gene ambiguous. The germline V and J ends were trimmed by 0 bases and 0 bases, with 7 bases remaining between them. This CDR3 has 15 residues. Looked up from germline, CDR1 is SGHDT and CDR2 is YYEEEE. CDR3 nucleotide sequence: TGTGCCAGCAGCTTGGGGTGGGATAGCAATCAGCCCCAGCATTTT. This codes for CASSLGWDSNQPQHF. The full variable domain, in which reference TRBV5-6 and TRBJ1-5 provide the parts outside the CDR3, is DAGVTQSPTHLIKTRGQQVTLRCSPKSGHDTVSWYQQALGQGPQFIFQYYEEEERQRGNFPDRFSGHQFPNYSSELNVNALLLGDSALYLCASSLGWDSNQPQHFGDGTRLSIL.

V usage is TRBV5-1 and J usage is TRBJ2-1, with D uncertain. Germline V lookup: CDR1 SGHRS, CDR2 YFSETQ. V was cut by 0 bases and J by 2 bases, with 6 bases left in between. The CDR3 has 14 amino acids. DNA of the CDR3: TGCGCCAGCAGCTTGGATAATGCCTACAATGAGCAGTTCTTC. As protein: CASSLDNAYNEQFF.

This chain links TRBV19 with TRBJ2-3; D unresolved. This CDR3 is 12 amino acids long. The V and J ends lost 2 bases and 5 bases respectively, with 5 bases between them. Germline V lookup: CDR1 LNHDA, CDR2 SQIVND (reference sequence). Here the CDR3 DNA reads TGTGCCAGTAGTATAACCGGAGATACGCAGTATTTT. Residues: CASSITGDTQYF.

The V and J genes are TRBV29-1 and TRBJ1-3; no definite D call. Germline V gene lookup returns CDR1 SQVTM and CDR2 ANQGSEA. This CDR3 has 14 residues. The germline V and J ends were trimmed by 5 bases and 5 bases, with 16 bases remaining between them. The CDR3 DNA sequence: TGCAGCGTTACGACCGGGCTTGTCAGAAACACCATATATTTT. It encodes CSVTTGLVRNTIYF.

The chain has TRBV27 and TRBJ2-7; possibly TRBD1 or TRBD2 for D (7 bases each). Trimming removed 2 bases from V and 7 bases from J, with 15 bases in between. The CDR3 is made up of 14 amino acids. From germline, CDR1 is MNHEY and CDR2 SMNVEV (reference sequence). Here the CDR3 reads CASSLNPGGEEQYF. DNA for the CDR3: TGTGCCAGCAGTTTAAATCCAGGGGGGGAGGAGCAGTACTTC.

This chain joins TRBV10-2 and TRBJ1-1, with D maybe TRBD1 (6 bases). Per germline, CDR1 WSHSY and CDR2 SAAADI. The CDR3 runs 14 residues. With 3 bases removed from V and 8 bases from J, the gap between germline ends came to 16 bases. The CDR3 is CASSDGGPDPEAFF. The DNA for the CDR3 is TGCGCCAGCAGTGATGGGGGGCCGGACCCGGAAGCTTTCTTT.

The chain joins TRBV7-9 to TRBJ2-7; possibly TRBD1 for D (5 bases). Germline CDR1 is SEHNR and CDR2 is FQNEAQ (reference sequence). V was shortened by 4 bases and J by 6 bases, with 19 bases between the two germline ends. The CDR3 extends over 15 amino acids. In DNA, the CDR3 is TGTGCCAGCAGCTCCGGGCCTACGAGTAGGGGCGAGCAGTACGTC. It codes for CASSSGPTSRGEQYV.

The chain joins TRBV28 to TRBJ1-1, with D tentatively TRBD1 (6 bases). V was pared by 6 bases and J by 0 bases, with 17 bases between. The CDR3 totals 16 residues. Looked up from germline, CDR1 is MDHEN and CDR2 is SYDVKM. The CDR3 coding sequence is TGTGCCAGCAGGGAGGGGGGGGAATACATGAACACTGAAGCTTTCTTT. Translating gives CASREGGEYMNTEAFF.